This T cell receptor (beta chain) appears in the sequencing data of a study of T-cell reconstitution after alpha-beta-depleted transplantation in children. General study results and limits: At one year after transplant, newly produced T cells mostly accounted for T-cell counts and diversity.

This clonotype was detected ten times or more. Its antigen is currently unknown. CDR1 is MDHEN, CDR2 SYDVKM, per germline. The CDR3 has 14 amino acids. V lost 5 bases to trimming and J lost 1 base, with 10 bases between them. The authors prepared the TCRbeta library with unique molecular identifiers. TCRdb passed the PCR reads through MiXCR, listing each CDR3 protein once. The sample has 200,000 or so distinct CDR3 sequences; around 5.9% are singletons. The rearrangement joins TRBV28 to TRBJ2-3, with D perhaps TRBD1 (5 bases). The receptor was isolated from a girl less than two years old with combined immunodeficiency, due to receive a stem cell transplant. The sample here was PBMCs, taken before TCRalphabeta/CD19-depleted stem cell transplant. The CDR3 sequence is CASSIDSGTDTQYF. The CDR3 nucleotides are TGTGCCAGCAGTATTGACAGTGGCACAGATACGCAGTATTTT. The whole variable domain, filled in from reference TRBV28 and TRBJ2-3, reads DVKVTQSSRYLVKRTGEKVFLECVQDMDHENMFWYRQDPGLGLRLIYFSYDVKMKEKGDIPEGYSVSREKKERFSLILESASTNQTSMYLCASSIDSGTDTQYFGPGTRLTVL.